The 20 T cell receptor beta chains below were found in one sample sequenced in a study of cytomegalovirus exposure and HLA in healthy donors. The assay was immunoSEQ multiplex PCR, and TCRdb's table has in-frame clones only and misses some. The sample contains some 75,000 clones, 96% of which appear only once. Sequencing used PBMCs. These receptors came from a woman aged 18 to 35 in good health and CMV-seronegative.

This clone turned up a few times. The CDR3 loop reads CATSLMGQDNYGYTF. For the CDR3, the DNA is TGTGCCACCAGCCTTATGGGACAGGATAACTATGGCTACACCTTC. The rearrangement joins TRBV15 to TRBJ1-2; the match to TRBD1 covers 8 bases. CDR1 and CDR2 from the germline V gene are LNHNV and YYDKDF (reference sequence). The CDR3 is made up of 15 amino acids. V was pared by 5 bases and J by 1 base, with 6 bases of the junction left unmatched.

The CDR3 spells CASSAQGLAGEYNEQFF. The CDR3 DNA reads TGTGCCAGCAGCGCCCAAGGACTAGCGGGAGAGTACAATGAGCAGTTCTTC. This chain connects TRBV9 to TRBJ2-1; 13 bases fit TRBD2. CDR1 and CDR2 from the germline V gene are SGDLS and YYNGEE. After removal of 3 bases from V and 4 bases from J, the junction contained 7 bases not matched to a gene. This CDR3 is 17 amino acids long.

The genes are TRBV14 and TRBJ2-1; TRBD2 agrees at 7 bases. CDR1 is SGHDN, CDR2 FVKESK, per germline. This CDR3 contains 17 residues. V shed 4 bases and J 2 bases; nucleotides not matched to a gene: 11. In nucleotides, the CDR3 is TGTGCCAGCAGCCCGTATACCCCCGGACTAGCCTACAATGAGCAGTTCTTC. Amino acid sequence: CASSPYTPGLAYNEQFF.

The gene calls are TRBV2 and TRBJ1-2; D might be TRBD1 (6 bases). The CDR3 is made up of 12 amino acids. Germline-derived CDR1 and CDR2 are SNHLY and FYNNEI. Deletions cut 7 bases from V and 3 bases from J, with 9 bases between. This CDR3 reads CASKDRYYGYTF. DNA of the CDR3: TGTGCCAGCAAGGACAGATACTATGGCTACACCTTC.

This chain joins TRBV9 and TRBJ2-7; D is uncertain. From germline, CDR1 is SGDLS and CDR2 YYNGEE. The CDR3 is 12 residues long. Trimming removed 4 bases at V and 6 bases at J, with 11 bases between. The CDR3 loop reads CASSKSVGEQYF. The CDR3 coding sequence is TGTGCCAGCAGCAAGAGCGTGGGCGAGCAGTACTTC.

V usage is TRBV11-2 and J usage is TRBJ2-1, with D possibly matching TRBD2 (6 bases). This CDR3 has 14 residues. Germline values: CDR1 SGHAT, CDR2 FQNNGV. Trimming stripped 5 bases from V and 7 bases from J, with 15 bases between. This CDR3 reads CASSLQSGRNEQFF. The CDR3 coding sequence is TGTGCCAGCAGCCTACAAAGTGGGAGGAATGAGCAGTTCTTC.

The genes are TRBV7-2 and TRBJ2-3, with D unresolved. CDR3 size: 13 residues. Germline V CDR1 and CDR2: SGHTA, FQGNSA. V dropped 6 bases and J dropped 9 bases, with 16 bases sitting between them. Written as DNA, the CDR3 is TGTGCCAGCAGGCCCGACCTCCCCGGGACGCAGTATTTT. Its translation: CASRPDLPGTQYF.

V usage is TRBV11-2 and J usage is TRBJ1-5, with D possibly TRBD1 on 5 matching bases. V was clipped by 0 bases and J by 5 bases, with 14 bases between them. CDR1 is SGHAT and CDR2 is FQNNGV in the germline V gene. The CDR3 extends over 16 amino acids. The CDR3 loop reads CASSLDGQGPYQPQHF. CDR3 DNA: TGTGCCAGCAGCTTAGATGGACAAGGTCCCTATCAGCCCCAGCATTTT.

V usage is TRBV10-1 and J usage is TRBJ2-1, with D maybe TRBD1 (5 bases). The V and J ends lost 3 bases and 0 bases respectively, with 9 bases between them. CDR1 and CDR2 (germline): WNHNN, SYGVQD (reference sequence). The CDR3 length is 15 residues. CDR3 nucleotides: TGCGCCAGCAGTGACAGGGCCTCCTCCTACAATGAGCAGTTCTTC. Protein product: CASSDRASSYNEQFF.

V usage is TRBV21-1 and J usage is TRBJ2-3; no DNA check was done on the table's D call, TRBD2. TRBV21-1 is assigned pseudogene status. The CDR3 totals 16 residues. CDR3 sequence (DNA): TGTGCCAGCAGCCCCCGGGAAGCGGGGAGCACAGATACGCAGTATTTT. It yields the protein CASSPREAGSTDTQYF.

This clone has a single count. The chain links TRBV7-9 to TRBJ2-3, with TRBD2 matching over 7 bases. J lost 3 bases, V lost 2 bases, and 11 bases had no gene match. Germline values: CDR1 SEHNR, CDR2 FQNEAQ (reference sequence). There are 17 residues in the CDR3. The CDR3 coding sequence is TGTGCCAGCAGCTTACGCGTTGGAGCGGGACGTACAGATACGCAGTATTTT. Translated: CASSLRVGAGRTDTQYF.

This sequence joins TRBV27 and TRBJ2-1; D is unresolved. This CDR3 contains 17 residues. V gave up 5 bases and J gave up 1 base, with 18 bases separating them. Germline CDR1 MNHEY, CDR2 SMNVEV (reference sequence). CDR3: CASSLLPLVTSYNEQFF. In nucleotides, the CDR3 is TGTGCCAGCAGTCTCCTACCTCTAGTGACGTCCTACAATGAGCAGTTCTTC.

The chain joins TRBV4-2 to TRBJ2-1; D gene unclear. V was shortened by 0 bases and J by 6 bases, with 9 bases between the two germline ends. This CDR3 comprises 14 residues. Germline CDR1 is LGHNA and CDR2 is YNFKEQ. CDR3 amino acids: CASSQELAPNEQFF. CDR3 DNA sequence: TGTGCCAGCAGCCAAGAATTAGCCCCCAATGAGCAGTTCTTC.

The V and J genes are TRBV13 and TRBJ2-3; D may be TRBD2 (5 bases). CDR1 and CDR2 from the germline V gene are PRHDT and FYEKMQ (reference sequence). The CDR3 runs 17 residues. The V end was cut by 5 bases, the J end by 2 bases, with 20 bases between. This CDR3 reads CASSGAFSRRFTDTQYF. CDR3 DNA sequence: TGTGCCAGCAGCGGCGCCTTTAGCCGGAGGTTCACAGATACGCAGTATTTT.

The chain employs TRBV6-5 and TRBJ1-1; D not certain. Deletions cut 2 bases from V and 0 bases from J, with 10 bases between. Germline loops: CDR1 MNHEY, CDR2 SVGAGI. CDR3 length: 15 amino acids. The CDR3: CASSYGRLMNTEAFF. DNA of the CDR3: TGTGCCAGCAGTTACGGCAGGCTCATGAACACTGAAGCTTTCTTT.

The table lists this clone with a count of one. The V and J genes are TRBV18 and TRBJ2-3; 9 positions match TRBD2. The CDR3 has 17 residues. Trimming cost V 1 base and J 1 base; bases outside gene matches: 6. Germline V gene lookup returns CDR1 KGHSH and CDR2 LQKENI. The CDR3: CASSPLVAGGGTDTQYF. The DNA for the CDR3 is TGTGCCAGCTCACCACTAGTCGCGGGAGGGGGCACAGATACGCAGTATTTT. The variable domain in full, with the rest retrieved from reference TRBV18 and TRBJ2-3, is NAGVMQNPRHLVRRRGQEARLRCSPMKGHSHVYWYRQLPEEGLKFMVYLQKENIIDESGMPKERFSAEFPKEGPSILRIQQVVRGDSAAYFCASSPLVAGGGTDTQYFGPGTRLTVL.

For the CDR3, the DNA is TGTGCCAGTAGTATTTCAGGGCCTGGTTACAATGAGCAGTTCTTC. This gives the protein CASSISGPGYNEQFF. V and J are TRBV19 and TRBJ2-1; perhaps TRBD1 as D (5 bases). In germline, CDR1 is LNHDA, CDR2 SQIVND (reference sequence). The germline V and J ends were trimmed by 3 bases and 4 bases, with 13 bases remaining between them. CDR3 length equals 15 residues.

This sequence joins TRBV19 and TRBJ2-7, with TRBD1 as a possible D gene (5 bases). CDR3 length: 14 residues. The germline V and J ends were trimmed by 6 bases and 3 bases, with 15 bases remaining between them. Germline V gene lookup returns CDR1 LNHDA and CDR2 SQIVND (reference sequence). CDR3 amino acids: CASRGQGPNYEQYF. The CDR3 DNA reads TGTGCCAGTAGGGGGCAGGGCCCCAACTACGAGCAGTACTTC. Together with reference TRBV19 and TRBJ2-7, the CDR3 gives the full variable domain: DGGITQSPKYLFRKEGQNVTLSCEQNLNHDAMYWYRQDPGQGLRLIYYSQIVNDFQKGDIAEGYSVSREKKESFPLTVTSAQKNPTAFYLCASRGQGPNYEQYFGPGTRLTVT.

The chain carries TRBV27 and TRBJ2-1; perhaps TRBD2 as D (6 bases). Trimming cost V 5 bases and J 5 bases, with 19 bases left between them. The V gene's germline CDR1 is MNHEY and CDR2 SMNVEV (reference sequence). The CDR3 is 16 residues long. CDR3 amino acids: CASSPSSTRVHNEQFF. CDR3 coding DNA: TGTGCCAGCAGTCCCTCATCGACTAGAGTCCACAATGAGCAGTTCTTC.

This chain connects TRBV7-2 to TRBJ1-1, with unresolved D. Trimming took off 1 base at V and 2 bases at J, with 11 bases between the two ends. The germline V gene has CDR1 SGHTA and CDR2 FQGNSA. The CDR3 extends over 15 amino acids. In nucleotides, the CDR3 is TGTGCCAGCAGCTTAGGGGCCCAAACTAACACTGAAGCTTTCTTT. Translating it yields CASSLGAQTNTEAFF.